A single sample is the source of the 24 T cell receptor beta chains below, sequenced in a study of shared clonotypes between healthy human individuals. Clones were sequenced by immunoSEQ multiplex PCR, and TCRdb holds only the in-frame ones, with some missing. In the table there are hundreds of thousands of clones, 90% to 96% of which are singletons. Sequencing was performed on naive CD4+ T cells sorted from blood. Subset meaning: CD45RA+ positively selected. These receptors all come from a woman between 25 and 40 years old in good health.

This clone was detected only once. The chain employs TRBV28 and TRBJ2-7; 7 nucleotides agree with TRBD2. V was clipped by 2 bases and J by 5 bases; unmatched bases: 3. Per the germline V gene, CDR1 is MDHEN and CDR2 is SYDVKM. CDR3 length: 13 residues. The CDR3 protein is CASSLAGAHEQYF. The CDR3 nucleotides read TGTGCCAGCAGTTTAGCGGGAGCCCACGAGCAGTACTTC.

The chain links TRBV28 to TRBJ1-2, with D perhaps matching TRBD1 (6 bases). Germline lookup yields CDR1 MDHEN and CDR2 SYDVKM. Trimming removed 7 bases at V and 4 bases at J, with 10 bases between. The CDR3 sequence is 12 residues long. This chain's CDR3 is CASNRVAYGYTF. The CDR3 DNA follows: TGTGCCAGCAACAGGGTGGCCTATGGCTACACCTTC.

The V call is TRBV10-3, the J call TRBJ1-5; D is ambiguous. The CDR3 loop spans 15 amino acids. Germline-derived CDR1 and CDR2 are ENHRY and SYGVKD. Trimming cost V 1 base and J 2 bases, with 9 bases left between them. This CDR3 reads CAISEFGIGNQPQHF. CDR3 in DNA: TGTGCCATCAGTGAGTTCGGAATTGGCAATCAGCCCCAGCATTTT.

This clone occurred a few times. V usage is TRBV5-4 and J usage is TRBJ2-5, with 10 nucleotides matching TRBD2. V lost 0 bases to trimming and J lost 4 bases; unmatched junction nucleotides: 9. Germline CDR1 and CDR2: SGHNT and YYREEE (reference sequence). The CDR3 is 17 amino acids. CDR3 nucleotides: TGTGCCAGCAGCTTGGGGCTAGCGGGAGAAGGAGGAGAGACCCAGTACTTC. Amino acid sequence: CASSLGLAGEGGETQYF. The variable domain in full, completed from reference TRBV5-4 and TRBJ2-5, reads ETGVTQSPTHLIKTRGQQVTLRCSSQSGHNTVSWYQQALGQGPQFIFQYYREEENGRGNFPPRFSGLQFPNYSSELNVNALELDDSALYLCASSLGLAGEGGETQYFGPGTRLLVL.

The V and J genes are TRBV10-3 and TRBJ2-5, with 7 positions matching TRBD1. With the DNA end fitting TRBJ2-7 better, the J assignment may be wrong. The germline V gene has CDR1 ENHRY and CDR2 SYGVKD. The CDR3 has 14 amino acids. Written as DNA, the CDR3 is TGTGCCATCAGTGGGACAGGACACTCCTACGAGCAGTACTTC. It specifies CAISGTGHSYEQYF.

In DNA form, the CDR3 reads TGTGCCAGCAGTTGCGCAGGACAGGGGGGTTGCGATGGCTACACCTTC. Its translation: CASSCAGQGGCDGYTF. J is TRBJ1-2 and V is TRBV6-6; 10 bases agree with TRBD1. Germline CDR1 and CDR2: MNHNY and SVGAGI (reference sequence). The CDR3 loop spans 16 amino acids. The ends lost 4 bases at V and 6 bases at J; junction bases unmatched: 11.

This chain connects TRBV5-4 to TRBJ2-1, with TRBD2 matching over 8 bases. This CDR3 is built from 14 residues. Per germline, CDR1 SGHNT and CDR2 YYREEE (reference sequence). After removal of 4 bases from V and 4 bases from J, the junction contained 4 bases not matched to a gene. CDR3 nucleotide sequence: TGTGCCAGCAGCCCCGGGACTAGGTACAATGAGCAGTTCTTC. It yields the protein CASSPGTRYNEQFF. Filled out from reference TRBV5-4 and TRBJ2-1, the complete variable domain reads ETGVTQSPTHLIKTRGQQVTLRCSSQSGHNTVSWYQQALGQGPQFIFQYYREEENGRGNFPPRFSGLQFPNYSSELNVNALELDDSALYLCASSPGTRYNEQFFGPGTRLTVL.

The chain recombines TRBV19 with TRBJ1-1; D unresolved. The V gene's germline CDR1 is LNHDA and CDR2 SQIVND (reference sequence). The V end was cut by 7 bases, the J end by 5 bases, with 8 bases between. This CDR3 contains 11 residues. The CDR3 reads CASTRETEAFF. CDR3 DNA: TGTGCCAGTACCCGTGAGACTGAAGCTTTCTTT.

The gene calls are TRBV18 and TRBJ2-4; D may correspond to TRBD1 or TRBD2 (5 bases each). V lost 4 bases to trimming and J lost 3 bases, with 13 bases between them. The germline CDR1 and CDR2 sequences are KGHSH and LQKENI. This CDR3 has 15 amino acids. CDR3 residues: CASSQGTFFKNIQYF. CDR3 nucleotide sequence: TGTGCCAGCTCACAGGGGACCTTCTTCAAAAACATTCAGTACTTC.

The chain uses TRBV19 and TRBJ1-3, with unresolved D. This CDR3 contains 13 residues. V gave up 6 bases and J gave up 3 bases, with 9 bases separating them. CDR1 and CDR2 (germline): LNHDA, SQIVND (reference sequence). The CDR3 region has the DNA TGTGCCAGTAGCGGTAGCCTTGGAAACACCATATATTTT. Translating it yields CASSGSLGNTIYF.

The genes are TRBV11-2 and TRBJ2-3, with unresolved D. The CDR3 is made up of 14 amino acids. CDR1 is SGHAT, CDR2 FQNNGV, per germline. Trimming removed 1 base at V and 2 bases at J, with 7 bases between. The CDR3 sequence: CASSLVAYTDTQYF. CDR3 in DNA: TGTGCCAGCAGCTTAGTCGCCTACACAGATACGCAGTATTTT.

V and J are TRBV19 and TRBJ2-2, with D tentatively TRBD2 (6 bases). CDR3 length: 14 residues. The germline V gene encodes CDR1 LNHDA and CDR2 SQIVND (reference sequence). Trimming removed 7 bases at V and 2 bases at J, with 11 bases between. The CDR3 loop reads CASMGLSNTGELFF. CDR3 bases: TGTGCCAGTATGGGACTTTCCAACACCGGGGAGCTGTTTTTT.

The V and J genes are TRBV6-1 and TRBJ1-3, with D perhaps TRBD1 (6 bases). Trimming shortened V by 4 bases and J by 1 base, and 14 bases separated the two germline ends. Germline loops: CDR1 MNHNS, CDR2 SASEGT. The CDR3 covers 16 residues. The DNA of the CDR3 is TGTGCCAGCAGTGCGCCGGGAACAGGGTCTGGAAACACCATATATTTT. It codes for CASSAPGTGSGNTIYF.

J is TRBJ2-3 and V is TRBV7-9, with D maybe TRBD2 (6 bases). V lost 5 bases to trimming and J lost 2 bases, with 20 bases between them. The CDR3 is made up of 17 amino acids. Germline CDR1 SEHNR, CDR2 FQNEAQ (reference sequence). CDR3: CASSPTRVGGTTDTQYF. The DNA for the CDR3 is TGTGCCAGCAGCCCCACGCGGGTCGGCGGGACCACAGATACGCAGTATTTT.

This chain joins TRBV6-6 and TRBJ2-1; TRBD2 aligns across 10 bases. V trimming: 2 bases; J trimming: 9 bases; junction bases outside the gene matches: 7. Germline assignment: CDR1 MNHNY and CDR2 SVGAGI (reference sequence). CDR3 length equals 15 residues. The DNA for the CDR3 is TGTGCCAGCAGTTACCACCCTAGCGGGAGTAGTGAGCAGTTCTTC. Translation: CASSYHPSGSSEQFF.

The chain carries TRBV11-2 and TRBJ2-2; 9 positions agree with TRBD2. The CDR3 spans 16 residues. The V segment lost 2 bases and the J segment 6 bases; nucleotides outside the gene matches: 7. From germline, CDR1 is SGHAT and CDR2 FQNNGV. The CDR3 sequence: CASSLRGLARSGELFF. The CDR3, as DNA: TGTGCCAGCAGCTTACGGGGACTAGCCCGGTCCGGGGAGCTGTTTTTT.

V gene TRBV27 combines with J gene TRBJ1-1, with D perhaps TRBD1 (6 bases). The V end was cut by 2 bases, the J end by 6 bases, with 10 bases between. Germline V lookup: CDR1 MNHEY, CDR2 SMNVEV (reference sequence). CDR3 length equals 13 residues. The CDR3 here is CASSLVEGAEAFF. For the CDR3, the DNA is TGTGCCAGCAGTTTAGTTGAGGGGGCTGAAGCTTTCTTT.

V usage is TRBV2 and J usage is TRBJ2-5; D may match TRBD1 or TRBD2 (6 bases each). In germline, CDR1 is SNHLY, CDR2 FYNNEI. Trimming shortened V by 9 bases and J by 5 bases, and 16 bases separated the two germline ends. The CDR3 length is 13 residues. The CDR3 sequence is CASSWGARETQYF. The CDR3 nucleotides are TGTGCCAGTTCATGGGGGGCGAGGGAGACCCAGTACTTC.

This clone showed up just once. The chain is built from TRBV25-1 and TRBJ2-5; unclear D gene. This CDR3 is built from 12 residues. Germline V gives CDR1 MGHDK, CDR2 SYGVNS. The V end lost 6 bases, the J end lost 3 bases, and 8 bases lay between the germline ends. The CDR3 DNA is TGTGCCAGCAGCTCAGTAGAAGAGACCCAGTACTTC. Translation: CASSSVEETQYF.

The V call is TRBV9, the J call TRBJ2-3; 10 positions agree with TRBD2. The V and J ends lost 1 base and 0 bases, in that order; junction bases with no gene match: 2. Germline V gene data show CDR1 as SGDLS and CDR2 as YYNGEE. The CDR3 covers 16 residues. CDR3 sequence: CASSVTTSGSTDTQYF. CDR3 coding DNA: TGTGCCAGCAGCGTAACGACTAGCGGGAGCACAGATACGCAGTATTTT.

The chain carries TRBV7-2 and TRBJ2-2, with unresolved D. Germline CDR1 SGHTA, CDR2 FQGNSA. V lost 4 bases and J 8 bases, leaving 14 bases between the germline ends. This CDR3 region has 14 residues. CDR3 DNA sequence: TGTGCCAGCAGCTCCGGGCCAAATAGGGGGGAGCTGTTTTTT. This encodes CASSSGPNRGELFF.

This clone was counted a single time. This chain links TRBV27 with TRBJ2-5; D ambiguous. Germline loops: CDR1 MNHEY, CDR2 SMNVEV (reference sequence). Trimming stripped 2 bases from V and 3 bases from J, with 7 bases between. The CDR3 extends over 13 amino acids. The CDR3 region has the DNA TGTGCCAGCAGTTTAGTACAGAAAGAGACCCAGTACTTC. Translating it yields CASSLVQKETQYF.

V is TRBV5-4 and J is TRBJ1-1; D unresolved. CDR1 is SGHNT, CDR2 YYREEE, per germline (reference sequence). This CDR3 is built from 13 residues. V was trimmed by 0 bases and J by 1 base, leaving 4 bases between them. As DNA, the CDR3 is TGTGCCAGCAGCTTGGCACCGAACACTGAAGCTTTCTTT. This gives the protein CASSLAPNTEAFF.

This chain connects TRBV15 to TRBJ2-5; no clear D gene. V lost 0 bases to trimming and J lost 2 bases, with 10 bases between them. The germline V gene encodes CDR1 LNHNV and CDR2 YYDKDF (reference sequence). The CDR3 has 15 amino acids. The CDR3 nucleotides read TGTGCCACCAGCAGAGATTTAGCCGAACAAGAGACCCAGTACTTC. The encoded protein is CATSRDLAEQETQYF. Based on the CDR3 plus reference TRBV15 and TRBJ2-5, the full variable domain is DAMVIQNPRYQVTQFGKPVTLSCSQTLNHNVMYWYQQKSSQAPKLLFHYYDKDFNNEADTPDNFQSRRPNTSFCFLDIRSPGLGDTAMYLCATSRDLAEQETQYFGPGTRLLVL.